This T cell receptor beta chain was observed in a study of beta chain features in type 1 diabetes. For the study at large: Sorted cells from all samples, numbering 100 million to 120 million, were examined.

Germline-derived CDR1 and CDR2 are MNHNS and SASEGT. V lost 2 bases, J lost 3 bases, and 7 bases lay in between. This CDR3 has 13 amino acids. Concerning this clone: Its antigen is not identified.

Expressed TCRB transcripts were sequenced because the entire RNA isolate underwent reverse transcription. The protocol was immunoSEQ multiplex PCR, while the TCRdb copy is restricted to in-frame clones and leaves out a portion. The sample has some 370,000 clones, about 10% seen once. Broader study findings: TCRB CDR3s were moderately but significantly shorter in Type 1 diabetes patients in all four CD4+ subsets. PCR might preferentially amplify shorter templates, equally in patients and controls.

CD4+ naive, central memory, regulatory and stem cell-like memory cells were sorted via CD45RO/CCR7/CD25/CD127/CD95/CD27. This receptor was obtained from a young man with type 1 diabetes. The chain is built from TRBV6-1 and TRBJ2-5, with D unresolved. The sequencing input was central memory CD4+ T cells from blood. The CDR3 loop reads CASSETYKETQYF. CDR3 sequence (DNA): TGTGCCAGCAGTGAAACCTACAAAGAGACCCAGTACTTC.